These 3 T cell receptor beta chains share one sample of origin, sequenced in a study of T cell clonality in common variable immunodeficiency. Study findings and constraints: Reportedly, TCR beta sequences from common variable immunodeficiency showed fewer deletions and N-nucleotide insertions.

Sequenced by immunoSEQ multiplex PCR; TCRdb stores in-frame clones only, minus some. The table lists about 26,000 clones, with no singletons. Antigens of these TCRs are unknown. The sample consisted of peripheral blood mononuclear cells. These receptors all come from a human donor with common variable immunodeficiency.

A note on this clone: The read ends 3 residues early relative to the CDR3; the germline J gene fills the gap. The V and J genes are TRBV5-1 and TRBJ2-3; D is unresolved. Trimming shortened V by 0 bases and J by 0 bases, and 11 bases separated the two germline ends. CDR3 length: 16 residues. Germline V gives CDR1 SGHRS, CDR2 YFSETQ. The CDR3 is CASSLVPGRSTDTQYF. The sequenced part of the CDR3 DNA is TGCGCCAGCAGCTTGGTTCCCGGTCGTAGCACAGATACG.

This clone was recorded many times. The read halts 3 residues ahead of the CDR3 end, with the missing end drawn from the germline J gene. V and J are TRBV19 and TRBJ2-3, with 8 positions matching TRBD2. V lost 3 bases, J lost 6 bases, and 8 bases stayed unmatched. The germline V gene has CDR1 LNHDA and CDR2 SQIVND (reference sequence). CDR3 length: 15 residues. This CDR3 is CASSMTAGGGDTQYF. Incomplete CDR3 DNA: TGTGCCAGTAGTATGACCGCTGGCGGGGGGGATACG. The whole variable domain, filled in from reference TRBV19 and TRBJ2-3, reads DGGITQSPKYLFRKEGQNVTLSCEQNLNHDAMYWYRQDPGQGLRLIYYSQIVNDFQKGDIAEGYSVSREKKESFPLTVTSAQKNPTAFYLCASSMTAGGGDTQYFGPGTRLTVL.

The sample holds many counts of this clone. The read terminates 3 residues before the CDR3 end, so the remaining end is supplied by the germline J gene. This chain uses TRBV19 with TRBJ2-1; D call uncertain. CDR3 length: 15 amino acids. Trimming removed 6 bases at V and 0 bases at J, with 12 bases between. CDR1 LNHDA and CDR2 SQIVND come from the germline V gene (reference sequence). The sequenced CDR3 bases are TGTGCCAGTAGAGAGAGGCCAAGCTCCTACAATGAG. This gives the protein CASRERPSSYNE. The complete CDR3 sequence is CASRERPSSYNEQFF.